This entry describes one TCR beta chain. This sample is drawn from a study of blood T cell repertoires in COVID-19. Study information: Both acute and convalescent COVID-19 samples were obtained from the United States, Italy and Spain. PBMCs, B-cell-depleted T cells, or T cells were the source of the cDNA or gDNA that made up the material.

The length of the CDR3 is 18 residues. Trimming removed 2 bases at V and 4 bases at J, with 23 bases between. From germline, CDR1 is KGHSH and CDR2 LQKENI. The participants were between about 18 and 89 years old and came from about two dozen US areas. Recovered Cohort 3 donors showed two negative PCRs, clearance, or symptom resolution. Produced via immunoSEQ multiplex PCR; TCRdb's table is partial and in-frame only. Of 150,000 to 200,000 clones listed, more than 70% are singletons. Sequences were obtained from PBMCs or T cells enriched from blood (not recorded which). This sequence was found in a woman aged 30 to 39 who had recovered from COVID-19. The rearrangement uses TRBV18 and TRBJ1-1, with D tentatively TRBD1 (5 bases). In nucleotides, the CDR3 is TGTGCCAGCTCACCATATAGCCAGGGCGGGGGTACCGTCACTGAAGCTTTCTTT. Translation: CASSPYSQGGGTVTEAFF.